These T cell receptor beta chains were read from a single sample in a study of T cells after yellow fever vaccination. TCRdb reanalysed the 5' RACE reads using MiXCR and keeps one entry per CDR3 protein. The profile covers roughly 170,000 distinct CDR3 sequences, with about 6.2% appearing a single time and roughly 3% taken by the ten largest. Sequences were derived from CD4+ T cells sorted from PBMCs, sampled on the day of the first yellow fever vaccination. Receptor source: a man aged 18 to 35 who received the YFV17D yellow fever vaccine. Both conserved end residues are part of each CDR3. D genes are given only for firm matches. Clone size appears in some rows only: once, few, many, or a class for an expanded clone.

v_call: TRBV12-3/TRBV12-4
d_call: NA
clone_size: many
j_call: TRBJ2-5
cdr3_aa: CASSSPSGGETQYF
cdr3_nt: TGTGCCAGCAGTTCCCCGTCTGGGGGGGAGACCCAGTACTTC

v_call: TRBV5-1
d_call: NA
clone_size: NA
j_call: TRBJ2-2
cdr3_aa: CASSLVAGPSEELFF
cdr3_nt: TGCGCCAGCAGCTTGGTAGCAGGCCCGTCGGAGGAGCTGTTTTTT

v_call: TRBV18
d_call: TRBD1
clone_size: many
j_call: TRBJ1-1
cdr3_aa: CASSPWTGANTEAFF
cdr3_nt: TGTGCCAGCTCACCGTGGACAGGGGCGAACACTGAAGCTTTCTTT

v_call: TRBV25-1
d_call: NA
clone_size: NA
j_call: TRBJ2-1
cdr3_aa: CASRGPGGNYNEQFF
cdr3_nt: TGTGCCAGCAGGGGGCCGGGGGGCAACTACAATGAGCAGTTCTTC

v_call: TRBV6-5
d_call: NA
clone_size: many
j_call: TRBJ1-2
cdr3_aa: CASSYSGTRGYTF
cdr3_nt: TGTGCCAGCAGTTACTCAGGGACGCGTGGCTACACCTTC

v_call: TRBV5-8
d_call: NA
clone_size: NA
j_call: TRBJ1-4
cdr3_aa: CASSWNEKLFF
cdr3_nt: TGTGCCAGCAGCTGGAATGAAAAACTGTTTTTT

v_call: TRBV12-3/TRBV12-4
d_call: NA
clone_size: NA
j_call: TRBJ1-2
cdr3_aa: CASRSSPSGLPGGYTF
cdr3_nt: TGTGCCAGCAGGTCCTCTCCGAGCGGGCTACCAGGGGGCTACACCTTC

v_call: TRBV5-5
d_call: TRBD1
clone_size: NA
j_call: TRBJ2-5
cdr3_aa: CAIGTGTVQETQYF
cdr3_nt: TGTGCCATCGGCACCGGGACAGTTCAAGAGACCCAGTACTTC

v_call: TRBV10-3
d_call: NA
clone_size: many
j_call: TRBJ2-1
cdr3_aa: CAISDSPYNEQFF
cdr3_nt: TGTGCCATCAGTGATAGTCCCTACAATGAGCAGTTCTTC

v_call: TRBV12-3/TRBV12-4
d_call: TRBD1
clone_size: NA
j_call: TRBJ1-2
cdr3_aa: CASTTGVYGYTF
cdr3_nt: TGTGCCAGCACCACAGGGGTCTATGGCTACACCTTC

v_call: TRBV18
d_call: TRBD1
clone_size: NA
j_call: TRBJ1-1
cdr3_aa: CVSSPDRVSTEAFF
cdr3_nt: TGTGTCAGCTCACCAGACAGGGTAAGCACTGAAGCTTTCTTT

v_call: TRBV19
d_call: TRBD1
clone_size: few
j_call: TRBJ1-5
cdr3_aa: CASTNWETGWLGGYQPQHF
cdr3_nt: TGTGCCAGTACCAATTGGGAGACAGGGTGGCTAGGAGGCTATCAGCCCCAGCATTTT

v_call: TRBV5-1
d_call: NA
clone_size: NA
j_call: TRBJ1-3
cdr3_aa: CASSDRGSGNTIYF
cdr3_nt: TGCGCCAGCAGCGACCGAGGCTCTGGAAACACCATATATTTT

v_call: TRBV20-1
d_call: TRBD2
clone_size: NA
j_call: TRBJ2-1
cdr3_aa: CSTPGSGGYEQFF
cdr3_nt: TGCAGTACACCGGGTAGCGGGGGGTATGAGCAGTTCTTC

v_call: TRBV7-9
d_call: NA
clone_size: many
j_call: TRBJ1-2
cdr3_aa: CASSLGTANPYGYTF
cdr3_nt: TGTGCCAGCAGCTTAGGGACAGCTAATCCCTATGGCTACACCTTC

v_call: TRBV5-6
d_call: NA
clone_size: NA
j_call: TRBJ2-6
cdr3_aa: CASSLWRISGANVLTF
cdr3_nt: TGTGCCAGCAGCTTGTGGCGGATCTCTGGGGCCAACGTCCTGACTTTC

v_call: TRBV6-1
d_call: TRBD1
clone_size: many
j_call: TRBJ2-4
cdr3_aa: CASSIGQGSIQYF
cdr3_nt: TGTGCCAGCAGCATAGGACAGGGGTCCATTCAGTACTTC

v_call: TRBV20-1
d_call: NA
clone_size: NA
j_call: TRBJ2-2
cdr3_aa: CSARDGGTANTGELFF
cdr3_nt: TGCAGTGCTAGAGATGGCGGGACAGCCAACACCGGGGAGCTGTTTTTT

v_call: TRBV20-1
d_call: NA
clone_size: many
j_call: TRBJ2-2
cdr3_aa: CSARVRSGAYAAGELFF
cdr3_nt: TGCAGTGCTAGAGTAAGGAGTGGAGCCTACGCCGCCGGGGAGCTGTTTTTT

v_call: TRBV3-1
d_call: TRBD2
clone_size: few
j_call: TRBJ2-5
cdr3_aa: CASSFQAGGPRGETQYF
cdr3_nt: TGTGCCAGCAGCTTTCAAGCGGGGGGGCCGAGAGGAGAGACCCAGTACTTC

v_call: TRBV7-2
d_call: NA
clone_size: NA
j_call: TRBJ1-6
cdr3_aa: CASSFDADSPLHF
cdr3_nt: TGTGCCAGCAGCTTCGACGCCGATTCACCCCTCCACTTT

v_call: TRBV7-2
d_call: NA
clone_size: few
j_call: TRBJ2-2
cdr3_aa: CASSLDRYTGELFF
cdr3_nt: TGTGCCAGCAGCTTGGACAGATACACCGGGGAGCTGTTTTTT

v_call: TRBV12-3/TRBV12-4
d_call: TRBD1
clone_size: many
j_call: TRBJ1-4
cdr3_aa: CASNNRGRLEKLFF
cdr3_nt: TGTGCCAGCAATAACAGGGGGCGGTTAGAAAAACTGTTTTTT

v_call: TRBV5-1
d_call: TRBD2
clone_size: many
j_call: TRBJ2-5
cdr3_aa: CASSFSTSERETQYF
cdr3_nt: TGCGCCAGCAGCTTTAGTACTAGCGAGCGGGAGACCCAGTACTTC

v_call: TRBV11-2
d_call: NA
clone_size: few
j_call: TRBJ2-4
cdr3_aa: CASSQPGEENIQYF
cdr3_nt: TGTGCCAGCAGCCAACCGGGGGAGGAAAACATTCAGTACTTC

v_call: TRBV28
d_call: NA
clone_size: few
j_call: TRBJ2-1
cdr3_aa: CASSLYASSYNEQFF
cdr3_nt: TGTGCCAGCAGTTTATACGCTAGCTCCTACAATGAGCAGTTCTTC

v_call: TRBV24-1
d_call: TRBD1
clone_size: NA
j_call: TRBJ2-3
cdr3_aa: CATSDSGTGVADTQYF
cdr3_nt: TGTGCCACCAGTGATTCCGGGACAGGGGTCGCAGATACGCAGTATTTT

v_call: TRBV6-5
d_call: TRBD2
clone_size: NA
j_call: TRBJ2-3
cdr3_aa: CASSYSQTSGGARLYF
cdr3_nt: TGTGCCAGCAGTTACTCCCAGACTAGCGGGGGGGCCCGGCTGTATTTT

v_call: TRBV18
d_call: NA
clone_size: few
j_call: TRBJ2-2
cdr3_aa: CASSPTGTPNTGELFF
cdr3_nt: TGTGCCAGCTCGCCCACCGGGACACCGAACACCGGGGAGCTGTTTTTT

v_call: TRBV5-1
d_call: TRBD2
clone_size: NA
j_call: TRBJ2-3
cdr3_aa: CASSSGGGGATDTQYF
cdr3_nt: TGCGCCTCTTCGAGCGGGGGCGGGGGGGCGACAGATACGCAGTATTTT

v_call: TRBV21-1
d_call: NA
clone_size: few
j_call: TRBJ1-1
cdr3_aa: CASSKVSEAFF
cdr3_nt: TGTGCCAGCAGCAAAGTCAGTGAAGCTTTCTTT

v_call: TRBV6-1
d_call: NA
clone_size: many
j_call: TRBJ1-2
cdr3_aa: CASSADSALGYGYTF
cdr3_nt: TGTGCCAGCAGTGCAGACAGCGCCTTAGGCTATGGCTACACCTTC

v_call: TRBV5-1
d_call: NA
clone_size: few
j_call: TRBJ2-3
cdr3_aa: CASSLLAGSSTDTQYF
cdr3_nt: TGCGCCAGCAGCTTGCTTGCCGGGTCAAGCACAGATACGCAGTATTTT

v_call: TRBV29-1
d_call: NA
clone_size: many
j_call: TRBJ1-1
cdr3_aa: CSSDSAFF
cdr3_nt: TGCAGCTCCGATTCGGCTTTCTTT

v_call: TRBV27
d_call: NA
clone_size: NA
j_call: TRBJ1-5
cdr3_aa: CASSLEGRGAQHF
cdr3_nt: TGTGCCAGCAGTCTAGAGGGGCGAGGGGCCCAGCATTTT

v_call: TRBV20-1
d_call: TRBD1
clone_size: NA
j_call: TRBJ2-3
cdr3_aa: CSAETGAGTDTQYF
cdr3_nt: TGCAGTGCGGAGACAGGGGCGGGCACAGATACGCAGTATTTT

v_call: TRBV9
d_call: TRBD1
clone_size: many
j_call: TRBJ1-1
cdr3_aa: CASSAGQGFEAFF
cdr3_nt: TGTGCCAGCAGCGCGGGACAGGGGTTTGAAGCTTTCTTT

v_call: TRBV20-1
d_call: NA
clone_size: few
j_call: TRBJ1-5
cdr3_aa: CSARGGGLNQPQHF
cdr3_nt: TGCAGTGCTAGAGGGGGAGGCCTAAATCAGCCCCAGCATTTT

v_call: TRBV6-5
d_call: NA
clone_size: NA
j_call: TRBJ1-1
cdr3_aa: CASSYSPLGDTEAFF
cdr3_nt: TGTGCCAGCAGTTACTCTCCTTTGGGGGACACTGAAGCTTTCTTT

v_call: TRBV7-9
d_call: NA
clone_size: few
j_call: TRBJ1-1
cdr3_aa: CASRPRGHTEAFF
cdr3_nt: TGTGCCAGCAGACCTAGGGGACACACTGAAGCTTTCTTT

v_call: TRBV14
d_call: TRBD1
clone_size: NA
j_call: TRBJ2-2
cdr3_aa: CASSQDMRGQVNTGELFF
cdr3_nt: TGTGCCAGCAGCCAAGATATGAGGGGGCAAGTGAACACAGGGGAGCTGTTTTTT

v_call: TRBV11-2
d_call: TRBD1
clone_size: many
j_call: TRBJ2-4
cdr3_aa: CASSGQGWDIQYF
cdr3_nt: TGTGCCAGCAGCGGACAGGGGTGGGACATTCAGTACTTC

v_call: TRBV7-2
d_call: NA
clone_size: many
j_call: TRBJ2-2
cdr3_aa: CASSLRASDTGELFF
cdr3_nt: TGTGCCAGCAGCTTAAGGGCTAGCGACACCGGGGAGCTGTTTTTT

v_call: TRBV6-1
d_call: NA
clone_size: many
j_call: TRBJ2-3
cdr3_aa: CALTSAGADTDTQYF
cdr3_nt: TGTGCCCTTACTTCGGCGGGGGCGGACACAGATACGCAGTATTTT

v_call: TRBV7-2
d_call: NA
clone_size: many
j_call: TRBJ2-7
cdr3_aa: CASSLEGRYEQYF
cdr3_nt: TGTGCCAGCAGCTTAGAGGGACGCTACGAGCAGTACTTC

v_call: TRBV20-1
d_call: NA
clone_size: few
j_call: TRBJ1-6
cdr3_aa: CSAPSGNSPLHF
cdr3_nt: TGCAGTGCCCCGTCGGGGAACTCACCCCTCCACTTT

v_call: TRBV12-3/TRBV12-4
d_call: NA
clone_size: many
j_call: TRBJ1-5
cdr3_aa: CASSLRFYSNQPQHF
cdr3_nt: TGTGCCAGCAGTTTAAGGTTTTATAGCAATCAGCCCCAGCATTTT

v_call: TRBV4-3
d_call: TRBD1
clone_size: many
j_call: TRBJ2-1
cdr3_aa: CASSPGPGQGANEQFF
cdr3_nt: TGCGCCAGCAGCCCCGGGCCAGGACAGGGGGCAAATGAGCAGTTCTTC

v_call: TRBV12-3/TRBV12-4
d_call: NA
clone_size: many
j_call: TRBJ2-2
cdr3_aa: CASSFRGISTGELFF
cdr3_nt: TGTGCCAGCAGTTTCCGGGGAATCAGCACCGGGGAGCTGTTTTTT

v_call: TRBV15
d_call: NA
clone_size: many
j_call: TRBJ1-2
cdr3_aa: CATSRDPRSDVHGYTF
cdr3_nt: TGTGCCACCAGCAGAGATCCCCGGAGCGACGTGCATGGCTACACCTTC

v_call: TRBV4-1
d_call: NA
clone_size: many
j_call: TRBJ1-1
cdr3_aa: CASSQDFGAAEAFF
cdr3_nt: TGCGCCAGCAGCCAAGATTTTGGAGCAGCCGAAGCTTTCTTT

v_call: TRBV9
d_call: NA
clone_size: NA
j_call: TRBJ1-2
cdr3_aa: CASSAGFGRAVDGYTF
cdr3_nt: TGTGCCAGCAGCGCCGGATTCGGCAGGGCGGTCGACGGCTACACCTTC

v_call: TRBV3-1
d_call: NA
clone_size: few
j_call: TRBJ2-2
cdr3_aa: CTIKIYRFQGVLFTGELFF
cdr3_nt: TGTACCATCAAAATTTACAGGTTTCAAGGGGTGCTATTCACCGGGGAGCTGTTTTTT